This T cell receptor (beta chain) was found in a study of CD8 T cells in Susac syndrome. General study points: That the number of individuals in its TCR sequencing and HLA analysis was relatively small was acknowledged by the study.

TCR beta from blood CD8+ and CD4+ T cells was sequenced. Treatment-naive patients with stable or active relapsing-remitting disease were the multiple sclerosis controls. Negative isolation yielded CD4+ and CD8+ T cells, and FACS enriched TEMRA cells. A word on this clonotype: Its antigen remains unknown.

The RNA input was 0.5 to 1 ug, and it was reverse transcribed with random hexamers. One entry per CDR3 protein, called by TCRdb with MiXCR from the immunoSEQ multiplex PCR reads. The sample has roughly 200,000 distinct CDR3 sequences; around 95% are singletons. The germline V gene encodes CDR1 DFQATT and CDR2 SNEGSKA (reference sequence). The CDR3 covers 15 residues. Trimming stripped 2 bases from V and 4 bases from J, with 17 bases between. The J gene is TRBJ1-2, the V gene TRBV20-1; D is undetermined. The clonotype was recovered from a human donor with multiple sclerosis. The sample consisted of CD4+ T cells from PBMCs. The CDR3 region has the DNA TGCAGTGCTAGAATGGTGCAGGAAGATCCCTATGGCTACACCTTC. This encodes CSARMVQEDPYGYTF.